This T cell receptor beta chain is from a study of blood T cell repertoires in COVID-19. About the research overall: Sources were T cells, B-cell-depleted T cells, or PBMCs; the material itself was cDNA or gDNA.

The germline gives CDR1 LNHDA, CDR2 SQIVND (reference sequence). CDR3 length: 12 residues. V was shortened by 1 base and J by 9 bases, with 7 bases between the two germline ends. Authors' analysis steps: Reference gene primer amplification gave estimated nucleated cell counts. Measured with immunoSEQ multiplex PCR; TCRdb has only the in-frame clones, and not every one. That table supplies the V and J calls and clone size; D and trimming were determined from the DNA. The profile shows 200,000 to 300,000 clones, around four fifths of them singletons. The specimen sequenced was peripheral blood. V is TRBV19 and J is TRBJ1-5; no clear D gene. The TCR was taken from an older woman with active or convalescent COVID-19. The CDR3 here is CASSIGPRPQHF. CDR3 nucleotide sequence: TGTGCCAGTAGTATAGGGCCTCGGCCCCAGCATTTT.